The clone carrying this T cell receptor (beta chain) was observed a single time. This sample is part of a study of blood T cell repertoires in COVID-19. As for the study in general: Sites in the United States, Italy and Spain provided acute and convalescent COVID-19 samples. T cells, B-cell-depleted T cells, or PBMCs provided the cDNA or gDNA that served as material.

In the original processing: Amplification of reference gene primers provided the estimated nucleated cell counts. Assay: immunoSEQ multiplex PCR; the TCRdb copy retains only in-frame clones and omits some. V and J calls plus clone size are reproduced from that table; the DNA served to infer D and trimming. The sample shows over 55,000 clones, approximately 92% of them seen only once. Germline lookup yields CDR1 KGHSH and CDR2 LQKENI. The length of the CDR3 is 11 residues. V lost 8 bases to trimming and J lost 8 bases, with 10 bases between them. The V gene is TRBV18, the J gene TRBJ2-1; D may be TRBD2 (5 bases). The sequenced sample consisted of peripheral blood. The clonotype was recovered from a man in his sixties with acute or convalescent COVID-19. The CDR3 DNA is TGTGCCAGCGCCGCCGGGGATGAGCAGTTCTTC. Amino acids: CASAAGDEQFF.